These 11 T cell receptor beta chains share one sample of origin, sequenced in a study of glioma-infiltrating T cells (dated by TCRdb to 2015 to 2016). The instrument given in TCRdb is Illumina MiSeq. TCR alpha and beta CDR3 regions were amplified with the iRepertoire nested amplicon-rescue multiplex PCR (arm-PCR) platform from RNA. The raw public reads went through TCRdb reprocessing: fastp at Q25, MiXCR clone calling, in-frame beta chains kept. Rows with a matching CDR3 protein are joined into one entry that keeps the most common DNA and genes. Recorded for this sample are 300,000 to 400,000 distinct CDR3 sequences; 41% of them occurred a single time. The top ten hold around 12% of the sample. The sequencing input was glioma tissue, nonneoplastic brain tissue, or PBMCs (not recorded which). Every receptor here comes from a human donor with low-grade glioma or glioblastoma, undergoing nonglioma brain surgery, or in good health (not recorded which).

As for this clonotype: Lacking the conserved final phenylalanine or tryptophan, this CDR3 likely reflects a read error. The CDR3 sequence is CASSLMDGLADTQYS. DNA of the CDR3: TGTGCCAGCAGTTTGATGGACGGCCTGGCAGATACGCAGTATTCT. The rearrangement links TRBV12-3 or TRBV12-4 to TRBJ2-3, with unresolved D. The germline V and J ends were trimmed by 3 bases and 4 bases, with 14 bases remaining between them. CDR3 length equals 15 residues.

The J gene is TRBJ2-1, the V gene TRBV19; tentatively, D is TRBD2 (6 bases). Germline values: CDR1 LNHDA, CDR2 SQIVND (reference sequence). V lost 3 bases and J 8 bases, leaving 14 bases between the germline ends. The CDR3 loop spans 14 amino acids. This CDR3 is CASSISPEGYEQFF. In DNA, the CDR3 is TGTGCCAGTAGTATTTCCCCGGAGGGGTATGAGCAGTTCTTC.

The rearrangement uses TRBV2 and TRBJ2-1; 13 positions agree with TRBD2. The CDR3 consists of 14 residues. Germline assignment: CDR1 SNHLY and CDR2 FYNNEI. The V segment lost 6 bases and the J segment 15 bases; nucleotides outside the gene matches: 11. CDR3 DNA sequence: TGTGCCAGCAGCTTAGTGAGACTAGCGGGAGGAGGGTTCTTC. Its protein is CASSLVRLAGGGFF.

Concerning this clonotype itself: A much larger clone lies one base from this, so it may be a read error. The chain uses TRBV6-6 and TRBJ1-1; no firm D call. V was trimmed by 6 bases and J by 0 bases, leaving 8 bases between them. From germline, CDR1 is MNHNY and CDR2 SVGAGI (reference sequence). This CDR3 comprises 13 residues. This chain's CDR3 is CASRILMNTEAFF. The CDR3 coding sequence is TGTGCCAGCAGGATCTTAATGAACACTGAAGCTTTCTTT.

This clonotype was detected a few times. This chain links TRBV6-2 or TRBV6-3 with TRBJ2-1, with 10 bases lining up with TRBD2. V gave up 6 bases and J gave up 2 bases; unmatched junction bases: 4. The CDR3 length is 15 residues. CDR1 MNHEY and CDR2 SVGEGT come from the germline V gene. The CDR3 protein is CASSPTSGTYNEQFF. CDR3 bases: TGTGCCAGCAGCCCTACTAGCGGGACCTACAATGAGCAGTTCTTC.

V is TRBV5-1 and J is TRBJ1-1, with a weak D call TRBD1 (6 bases). Per germline, CDR1 SGHRS and CDR2 YFSETQ. The CDR3 has 16 amino acids. Trimming removed 0 bases at V and 3 bases at J, with 15 bases between. The CDR3 is CASSLDTGIGDTEAFF. CDR3 DNA sequence: TGCGCCAGCAGCTTGGACACAGGGATCGGGGACACTGAAGCTTTCTTT.

The V call is TRBV2, the J call TRBJ2-1; 8 nucleotides align to TRBD1. Losses at the gene ends were 6 bases for V and 7 bases for J; bases not matched to a gene: 8. The CDR3 runs 14 residues. Germline V gene sequence: CDR1 SNHLY, CDR2 FYNNEI. The CDR3 DNA reads TGTGCCAGCAGGACAGGGGACTCTCGGAATGAGCAGTTCTTC. This encodes CASRTGDSRNEQFF.

The chain links TRBV6-2 or TRBV6-3 to TRBJ2-1; 9 positions agree with TRBD2. Germline CDR1 MNHEY, CDR2 SVGEGT. With V trimmed by 2 bases and J by 8 bases, 13 bases remained unmatched. The CDR3 sequence is 17 residues long. CDR3 in amino acids: CASSYGGLAGGFDEQFF. The CDR3, as DNA: TGTGCCAGCAGTTACGGGGGACTAGCTGGAGGGTTCGATGAGCAGTTCTTC.

In this sample, this clonotype turned up many times. The J gene is TRBJ2-7, the V gene TRBV6-5, with D possibly TRBD1 on 7 matching bases. This CDR3 is built from 14 residues. Trimming removed 2 bases from V and 6 bases from J, with 14 bases in between. Per germline, CDR1 MNHEY and CDR2 SVGAGI. The CDR3 DNA reads TGTGCCAGCAGTTACGTTCGACAGGGAGGCGAGCAGTACTTC. This gives the protein CASSYVRQGGEQYF.

The chain carries TRBV19 and TRBJ2-1, with D possibly TRBD1 on 6 matching bases. Germline CDR1 and CDR2: LNHDA and SQIVND (reference sequence). CDR3 size: 13 residues. Trimming left V 5 bases short and J 11 bases short, with 16 bases between. In DNA, the CDR3 is TGTGCCAGTAGTTCCAACACAGGGTTTAAGCAGTTCTTC. Translating gives CASSSNTGFKQFF.

A word on this clonotype: The conserved final phenylalanine or tryptophan is absent from the CDR3, which likely points to a read error. The chain recombines TRBV6-1 with TRBJ2-7, with 9 bases fitting TRBD1. The CDR3 length is 14 residues. Germline assignment: CDR1 MNHNS and CDR2 SASEGT. The junction had 8 bases not matched to a gene; V was cut back by 7 bases and J by 4 bases. The CDR3 region has the DNA TGTGCCAGCACCCACGGGACAGGGCGGTACGAGCAGTACTTA. It yields the protein CASTHGTGRYEQYL.